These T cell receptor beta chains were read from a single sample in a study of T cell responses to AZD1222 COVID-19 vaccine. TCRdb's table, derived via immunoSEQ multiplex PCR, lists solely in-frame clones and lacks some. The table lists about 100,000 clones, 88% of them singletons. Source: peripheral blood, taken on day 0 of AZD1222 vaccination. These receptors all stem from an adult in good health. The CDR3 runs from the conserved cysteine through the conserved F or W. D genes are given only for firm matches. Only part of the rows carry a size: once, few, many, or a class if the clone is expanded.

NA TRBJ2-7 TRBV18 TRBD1 CASSPPDRAGEQYF TGTGCCAGCTCACCACCTGACAGGGCGGGCGAGCAGTACTTC
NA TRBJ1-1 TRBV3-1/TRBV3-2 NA CASTTQGSEAFF TGTGCCAGCACCACCCAGGGCTCTGAAGCTTTCTTT
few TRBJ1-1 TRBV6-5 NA CASSRRLVTEAFF TGTGCCAGCAGCCGGAGGTTAGTTACTGAAGCTTTCTTT
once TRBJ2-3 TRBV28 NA CASSWIALGTDTQYF TGTGCCAGCAGTTGGATAGCCCTTGGCACAGATACGCAGTATTTT
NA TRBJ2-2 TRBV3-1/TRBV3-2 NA CASSQERTTGAGDTGELFF TGTGCCAGCAGCCAAGAGCGCACCACGGGGGCTGGAGACACCGGGGAGCTGTTTTTT
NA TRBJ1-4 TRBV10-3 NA CAISEVYGSEKLFF TGTGCCATCAGTGAGGTCTACGGGAGTGAAAAACTGTTTTTT
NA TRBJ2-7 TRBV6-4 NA CASSEGRAGVYEQYF TGTGCCAGCAGCGAGGGTAGGGCAGGGGTCTACGAGCAGTACTTC
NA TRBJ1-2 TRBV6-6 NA CASSYSKGKDDGYTF TGTGCCAGCAGTTACTCGAAAGGGAAGGACGATGGCTACACCTTC
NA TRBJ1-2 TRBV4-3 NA CASSQERGPGGYTF TGCGCCAGCAGCCAAGAGCGGGGGCCAGGTGGCTACACCTTC
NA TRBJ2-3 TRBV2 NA CASSIDGRSDTQYF TGTGCCAGCAGCATAGACGGACGGTCAGATACGCAGTATTTT
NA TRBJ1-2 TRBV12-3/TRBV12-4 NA CASSLWGKYTF TGTGCCAGCAGTTTATGGGGCAAATACACCTTC
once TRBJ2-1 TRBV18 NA CASSLAENEQFF TGTGCCAGCTCACTAGCGGAGAATGAGCAGTTCTTC
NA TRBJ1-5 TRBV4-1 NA CASSQGSGNQPQHF TGCGCCAGCAGCCAAGGATCAGGGAACCAGCCCCAGCATTTT
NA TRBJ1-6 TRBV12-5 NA CASGPLYPDLDNSPLHF TGTGCTAGTGGCCCGCTTTATCCCGACCTGGATAATTCACCCCTCCACTTT
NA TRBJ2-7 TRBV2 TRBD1 CATNRDRSTREQYF TGTGCCACCAACCGGGACAGGTCTACGAGGGAGCAGTACTTC
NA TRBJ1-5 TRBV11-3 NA CASSLDMPPPQHF TGTGCCAGCAGCTTAGATATGCCGCCCCCCCAGCATTTT
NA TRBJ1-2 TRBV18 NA CASSPPGQNYGYTF TGTGCCAGCTCACCTCCGGGACAAAACTATGGCTACACCTTC
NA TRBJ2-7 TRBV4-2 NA CASSQDLDYEQYF TGTGCCAGCAGCCAAGATTTGGACTACGAGCAGTACTTC
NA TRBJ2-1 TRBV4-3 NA CASSQERQGSYNEQFF TGCGCCAGCAGCCAAGAGCGGCAGGGCTCCTACAATGAGCAGTTCTTC
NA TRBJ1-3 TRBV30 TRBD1 CAWSNTGAGGNTIYF TGTGCCTGGAGTAACACAGGGGCAGGTGGAAACACCATATATTTT
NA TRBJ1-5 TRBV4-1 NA CASSQGGASQPQHF TGCGCCAGCAGCCAAGGGGGTGCCAGTCAGCCCCAGCATTTT
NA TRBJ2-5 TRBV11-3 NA CASSFLASETQYF TGTGCCAGCAGCTTCCTAGCCAGTGAGACCCAGTACTTC
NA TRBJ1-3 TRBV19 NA CASTPFGGFTGNTIYF TGTGCCAGTACCCCGTTCGGGGGGTTCACTGGAAACACCATATATTTT
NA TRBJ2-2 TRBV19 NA CASRPDRGGGTGELFF TGTGCCAGTAGACCCGACAGGGGAGGGGGCACCGGGGAGCTGTTTTTT
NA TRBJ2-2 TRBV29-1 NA CSVAFGQSNPNTGELFF TGCAGCGTTGCTTTTGGACAGTCGAATCCGAACACCGGGGAGCTGTTTTTT
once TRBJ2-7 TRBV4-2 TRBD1 CASSQLQGGLYEQYF TGTGCCAGCAGCCAACTACAGGGGGGACTCTACGAGCAGTACTTC
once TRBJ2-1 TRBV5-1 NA CASSPGGYNEQFF TGCGCCAGCAGCCCTGGTGGATACAATGAGCAGTTCTTC
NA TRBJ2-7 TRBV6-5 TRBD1 CASSGTGGSYEQYF TGTGCCAGCAGCGGGACAGGGGGCAGTTACGAGCAGTACTTC
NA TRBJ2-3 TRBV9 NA CASSAITDTQYF TGTGCCAGCAGCGCAATCACAGATACGCAGTATTTT
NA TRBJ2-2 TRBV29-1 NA CSVVGSSNTGELFF TGCAGCGTTGTTGGCAGCTCGAACACCGGGGAGCTGTTTTTT
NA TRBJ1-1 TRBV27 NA CASSITGPQVRNTEAFF TGTGCCAGCAGCATAACAGGGCCCCAGGTTCGGAACACTGAAGCTTTCTTT
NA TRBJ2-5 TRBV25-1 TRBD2 CASSEYIRTSGTQETQYF TGTGCCAGCAGTGAATATATTAGGACTAGCGGGACTCAAGAGACCCAGTACTTC
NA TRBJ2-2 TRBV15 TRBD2 CATSRDYHAGEGRTGELFF TGTGCCACCAGCAGAGATTATCATGCGGGGGAGGGTCGGACCGGGGAGCTGTTTTTT
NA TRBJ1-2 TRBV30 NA CAWSKPRSGENYGYTF TGTGCCTGGAGTAAACCAAGGAGTGGGGAGAACTATGGCTACACCTTC
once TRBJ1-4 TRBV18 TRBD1 CASRGTGNEKLFF TGTGCCAGCAGAGGGACAGGCAATGAAAAACTGTTTTTT
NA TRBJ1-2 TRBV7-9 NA CASSTQGIYGYTF TGTGCCAGCAGCACTCAAGGGATCTATGGCTACACCTTC
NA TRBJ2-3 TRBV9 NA CASSETQDTQYF TGTGCCAGCAGCGAAACCCAGGATACGCAGTATTTT
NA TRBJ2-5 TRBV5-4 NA CASSLGQLGGETQYF TGTGCCAGCAGCTTGGGTCAGTTAGGGGGGGAGACCCAGTACTTC
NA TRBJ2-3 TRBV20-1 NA CSVEAGDTQYF TGCAGTGTTGAAGCGGGAGATACGCAGTATTTT
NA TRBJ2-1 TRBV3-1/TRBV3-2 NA CASSQRVGNEQFF TGTGCCAGCAGCCAGCGGGTGGGAAATGAGCAGTTCTTC
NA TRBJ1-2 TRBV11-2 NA CASSRQALPSGAGDGYTF TGTGCCAGCAGCCGACAAGCACTGCCCTCGGGGGCGGGGGATGGCTACACCTTC
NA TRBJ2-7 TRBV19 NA CASSIATSSYEQYF TGTGCCAGTAGTATAGCCACGTCTTCCTACGAGCAGTACTTC
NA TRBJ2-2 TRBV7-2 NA CASSLAFMAGELFF TGTGCCAGCAGCTTAGCGTTTATGGCCGGGGAGCTGTTTTTT
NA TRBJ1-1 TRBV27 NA CAILTRDTSFF TGTGCCATCCTGACACGAGATACTTCTTTCTTT
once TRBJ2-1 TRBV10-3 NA CATWDAEQFF TGTGCCACCTGGGACGCCGAGCAGTTCTTC
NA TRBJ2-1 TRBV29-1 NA CSAAWSYNEQFF TGCAGCGCCGCCTGGAGCTACAATGAGCAGTTCTTC
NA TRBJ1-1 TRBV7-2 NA CASSLVSVRDTEAFF TGTGCCAGCAGCTTAGTGTCGGTACGGGACACTGAAGCTTTCTTT
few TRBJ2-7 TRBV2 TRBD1 CASRGGQVGSYEQYF TGTGCCAGCAGGGGGGGACAGGTAGGCTCCTACGAGCAGTACTTC
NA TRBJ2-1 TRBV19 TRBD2 CASSQREATYNEQFF TGTGCCAGTAGTCAGCGGGAGGCCACCTACAATGAGCAGTTCTTC